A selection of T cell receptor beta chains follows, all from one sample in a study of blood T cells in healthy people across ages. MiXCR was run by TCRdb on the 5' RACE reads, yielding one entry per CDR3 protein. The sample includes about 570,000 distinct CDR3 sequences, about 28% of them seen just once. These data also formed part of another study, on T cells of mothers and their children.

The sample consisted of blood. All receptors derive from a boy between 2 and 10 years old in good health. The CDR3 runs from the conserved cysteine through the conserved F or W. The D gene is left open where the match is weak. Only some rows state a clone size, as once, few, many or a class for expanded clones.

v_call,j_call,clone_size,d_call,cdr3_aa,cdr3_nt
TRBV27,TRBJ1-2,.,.,CASSFKGDYGYTF,TGTGCCAGCAGTTTTAAGGGGGACTATGGCTACACCTTC
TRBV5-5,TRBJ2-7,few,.,CASSLVIRRNEQYF,TGTGCCAGCAGCTTGGTGATCAGGCGCAACGAGCAGTACTTC
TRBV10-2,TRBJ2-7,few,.,CASSGTAGYEQYF,TGCGCCAGCAGTGGGACTGCCGGCTACGAGCAGTACTTC
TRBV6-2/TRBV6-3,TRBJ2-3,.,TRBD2,CASSHPWGLAGRGTDTQYF,TGTGCCAGCAGTCACCCGTGGGGGCTAGCGGGACGGGGCACAGATACGCAGTATTTT
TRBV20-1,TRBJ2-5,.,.,CSAPRDPQETQYF,TGCAGTGCGCCCCGGGACCCGCAAGAGACCCAGTACTTC
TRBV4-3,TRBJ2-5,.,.,CASSQERGGELQGETQYF,TGCGCCAGCAGCCAAGAGAGGGGGGGCGAGTTACAGGGGGAGACCCAGTACTTC
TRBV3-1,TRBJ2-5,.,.,CASSQGTGRYQETQYF,TGTGCCAGCAGCCAAGGAACAGGCCGGTACCAAGAGACCCAGTACTTC
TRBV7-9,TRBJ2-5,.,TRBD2,CASSLASSGVRNQYF,TGTGCCAGCAGCTTGGCGTCCAGCGGGGTCAGGAACCAGTACTTC
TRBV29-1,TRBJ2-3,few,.,CSVLGQRTSTDTQYF,TGCAGCGTGCTGGGCCAGAGAACTAGCACAGATACGCAGTATTTT
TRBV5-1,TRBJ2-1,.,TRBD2,CASSLSLAGSYNEQFF,TGCGCCAGCAGCTTGTCGCTAGCGGGGTCTTACAATGAGCAGTTCTTC
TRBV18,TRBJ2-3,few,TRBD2,CASSRAGGSDTQYF,TGTGCCAGCTCACGCGCGGGAGGTTCAGATACGCAGTATTTT